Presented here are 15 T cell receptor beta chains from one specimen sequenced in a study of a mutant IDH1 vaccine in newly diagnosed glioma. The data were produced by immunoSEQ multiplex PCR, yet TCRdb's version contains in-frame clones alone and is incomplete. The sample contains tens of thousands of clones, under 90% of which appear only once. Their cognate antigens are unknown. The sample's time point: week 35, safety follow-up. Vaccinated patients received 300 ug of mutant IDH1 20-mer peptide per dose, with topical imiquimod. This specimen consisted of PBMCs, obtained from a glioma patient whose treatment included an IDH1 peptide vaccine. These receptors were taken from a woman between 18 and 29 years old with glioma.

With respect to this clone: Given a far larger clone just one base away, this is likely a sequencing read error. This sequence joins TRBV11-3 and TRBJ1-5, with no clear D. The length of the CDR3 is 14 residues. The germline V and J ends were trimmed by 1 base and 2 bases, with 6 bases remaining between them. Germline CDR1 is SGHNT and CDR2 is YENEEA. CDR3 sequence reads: CASSLAGGNQPQHF. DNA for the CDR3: TGTGCCAGCAGCTTAGCGGGAGGCAATCAGCCCCAGCATTTT.

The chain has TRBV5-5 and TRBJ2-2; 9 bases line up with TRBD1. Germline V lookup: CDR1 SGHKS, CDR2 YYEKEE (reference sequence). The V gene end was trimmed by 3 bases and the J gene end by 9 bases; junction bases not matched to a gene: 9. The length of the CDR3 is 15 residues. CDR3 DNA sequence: TGTGCCAGCAGCTGGGACAGGGCCCTGAGCTGGGAGCTGTTTTTT. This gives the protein CASSWDRALSWELFF.

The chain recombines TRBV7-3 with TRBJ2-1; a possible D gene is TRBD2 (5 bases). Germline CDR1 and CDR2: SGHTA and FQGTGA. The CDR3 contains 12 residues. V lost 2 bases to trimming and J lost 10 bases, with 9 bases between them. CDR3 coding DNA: TGTGCCAGCAGCTTATCCTCGGGGGAGCAGTTCTTC. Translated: CASSLSSGEQFF.

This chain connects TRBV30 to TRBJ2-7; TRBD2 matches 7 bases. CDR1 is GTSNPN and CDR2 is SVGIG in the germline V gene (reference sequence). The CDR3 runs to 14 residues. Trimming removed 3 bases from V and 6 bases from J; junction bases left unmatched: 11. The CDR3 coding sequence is TGTGCCTGGAGCCCCAGGACTAGGCCCTTCGAGCAGTACTTC. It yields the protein CAWSPRTRPFEQYF.

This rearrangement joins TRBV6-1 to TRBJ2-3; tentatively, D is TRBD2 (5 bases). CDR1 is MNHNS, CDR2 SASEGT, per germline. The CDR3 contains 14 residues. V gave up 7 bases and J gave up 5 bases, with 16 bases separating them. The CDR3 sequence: CASNPHSAGDTQYF. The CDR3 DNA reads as TGTGCCAGCAACCCCCATTCGGCGGGAGATACGCAGTATTTT.

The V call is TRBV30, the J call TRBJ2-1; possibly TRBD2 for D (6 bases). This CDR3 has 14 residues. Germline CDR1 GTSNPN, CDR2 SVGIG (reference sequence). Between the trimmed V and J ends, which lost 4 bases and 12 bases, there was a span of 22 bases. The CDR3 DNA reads TGTGCCTGGACCGCCGGGGGTGGGGGTGACGGGCAGTTCTTC. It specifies CAWTAGGGGDGQFF.

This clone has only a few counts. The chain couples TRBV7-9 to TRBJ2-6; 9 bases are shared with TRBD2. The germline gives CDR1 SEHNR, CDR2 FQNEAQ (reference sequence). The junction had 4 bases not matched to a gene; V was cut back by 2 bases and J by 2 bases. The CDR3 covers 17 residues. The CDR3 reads CASSLLREGAGANVLTF. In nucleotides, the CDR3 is TGTGCCAGCAGCTTACTGCGGGAGGGGGCTGGGGCCAACGTCCTGACTTTC.

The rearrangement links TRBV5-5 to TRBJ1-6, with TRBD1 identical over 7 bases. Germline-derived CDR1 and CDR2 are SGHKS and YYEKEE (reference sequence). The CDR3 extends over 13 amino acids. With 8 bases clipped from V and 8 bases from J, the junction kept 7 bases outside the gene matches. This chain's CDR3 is CASVDRRDSPLHF. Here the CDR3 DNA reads TGTGCCAGTGTGGACAGGCGAGATTCACCCCTCCACTTT.

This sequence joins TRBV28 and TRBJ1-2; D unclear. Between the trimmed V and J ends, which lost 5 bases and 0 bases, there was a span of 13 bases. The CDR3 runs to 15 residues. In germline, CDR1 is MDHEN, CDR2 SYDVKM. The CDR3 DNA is TGTGCCAGCAGTGGCGTTATGGGCGCTAACTATGGCTACACCTTC. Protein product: CASSGVMGANYGYTF.

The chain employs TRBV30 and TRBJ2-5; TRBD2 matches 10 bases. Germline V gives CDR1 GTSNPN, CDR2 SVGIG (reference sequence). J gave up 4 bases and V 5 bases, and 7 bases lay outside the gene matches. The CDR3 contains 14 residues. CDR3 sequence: CAWGSGRARETQYF. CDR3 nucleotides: TGTGCCTGGGGAAGCGGGAGGGCCCGAGAGACCCAGTACTTC.

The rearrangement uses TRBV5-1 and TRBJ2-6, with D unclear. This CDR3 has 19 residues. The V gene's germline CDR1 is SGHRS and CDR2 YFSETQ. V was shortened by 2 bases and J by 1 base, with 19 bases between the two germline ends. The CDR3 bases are TGCGCCAGCAGCTTACGGGCCAACCCTCGCCCATCTGGGGCCAACGTCCTGACTTTC. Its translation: CASSLRANPRPSGANVLTF.

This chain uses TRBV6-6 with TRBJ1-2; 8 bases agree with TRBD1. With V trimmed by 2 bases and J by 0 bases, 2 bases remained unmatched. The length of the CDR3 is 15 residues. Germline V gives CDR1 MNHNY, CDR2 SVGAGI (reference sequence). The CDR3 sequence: CASSYEGQANYGYTF. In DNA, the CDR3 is TGTGCCAGCAGTTACGAGGGACAGGCTAACTATGGCTACACCTTC.

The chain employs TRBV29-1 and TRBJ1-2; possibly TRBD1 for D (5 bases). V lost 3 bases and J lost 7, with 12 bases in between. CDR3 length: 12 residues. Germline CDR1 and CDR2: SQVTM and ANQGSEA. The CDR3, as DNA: TGCAGCGTTGATCATGGGGCTCTTGGCTACACCTTC. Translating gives CSVDHGALGYTF.

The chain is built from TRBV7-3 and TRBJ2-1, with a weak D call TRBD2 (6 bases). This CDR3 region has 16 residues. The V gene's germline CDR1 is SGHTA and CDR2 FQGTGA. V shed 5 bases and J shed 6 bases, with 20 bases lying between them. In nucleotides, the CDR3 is TGTGCCAGCAGCCCACCTGGGACTTTAGGCACCAATGAGCAGTTCTTC. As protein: CASSPPGTLGTNEQFF.

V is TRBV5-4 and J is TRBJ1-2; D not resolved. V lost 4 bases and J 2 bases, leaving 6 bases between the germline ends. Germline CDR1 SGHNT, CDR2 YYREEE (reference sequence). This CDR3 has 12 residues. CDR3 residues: CASSPGNYGYTF. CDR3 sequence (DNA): TGTGCCAGCAGCCCGGGGAACTATGGCTACACCTTC.